A selection of T cell receptor beta chains follows, all from one sample in a study of shared clonotypes between healthy human individuals. TCRdb's copy holds only in-frame clones and misses some; the assay was immunoSEQ multiplex PCR. Of about 1.1 million clones in the sample, approximately 80% were seen once. Material: memory CD4+ T cells from PBMCs. The receptors shown here come from a man between 18 and 35 years old in good health. Some clones in this sample may be carry-over from other donors' samples. CDR3s include the opening cysteine and the closing phenylalanine or tryptophan. D genes are given only for firm matches. Expanded clones are given a class, and other clones once, few, many or no size at all.

v_call	j_call	clone_size	d_call	cdr3_aa	cdr3_nt
TRBV9	TRBJ2-1	NA	TRBD2	CASSVGVTSGDNEQFF	TGTGCCAGCAGCGTAGGCGTGACTAGCGGGGACAATGAGCAGTTCTTC
TRBV5-1	TRBJ1-1	NA	NA	CASSNTGGGEAFF	TGCGCCAGCAGCAATACAGGAGGGGGTGAAGCTTTCTTT
TRBV2	TRBJ2-1	NA	NA	CASSYSRGSYNEQFF	TGTGCCAGCAGCTACAGCAGGGGCTCCTACAATGAGCAGTTCTTC
TRBV9	TRBJ1-3	NA	NA	CASTKDLRRDTIYF	TGTGCCAGCACCAAAGACCTTCGGCGGGACACCATATATTTT
TRBV5-8	TRBJ2-6	NA	NA	CASRDSGANVLTF	TGTGCCAGCAGGGACTCTGGGGCCAACGTCCTGACTTTC
TRBV15	TRBJ1-5	NA	NA	CATSRGGEEGEPQHF	TGTGCCACCAGCAGAGGTGGGGAAGAGGGGGAGCCCCAGCATTTT
TRBV5-5	TRBJ2-1	many	NA	CASSLVSASVNEQFF	TGTGCCAGCAGCTTGGTATCTGCTAGTGTAAATGAGCAGTTCTTC
TRBV5-4	TRBJ2-2	NA	NA	CASSPRVAANTGELFF	TGTGCCAGCAGCCCTCGGGTCGCGGCGAACACCGGGGAGCTGTTTTTT
TRBV25-1	TRBJ2-5	NA	NA	CASSLSGIVQETQYF	TGTGCCAGTTCCCTTTCAGGGATTGTACAAGAGACCCAGTACTTC
TRBV18	TRBJ2-3	once	NA	CASSPAHTDTQYF	TGTGCCAGCTCACCGGCCCACACAGATACGCAGTATTTT
TRBV7-9	TRBJ2-3	NA	TRBD2	CASNLAGRTDTQYF	TGTGCCAGCAACCTAGCGGGGCGCACAGATACGCAGTATTTT
TRBV4-1	TRBJ2-3	once	TRBD2	CASSQEGSSGRAPTQYF	TGCGCCAGCAGCCAAGAGGGCTCTAGCGGGAGGGCCCCAACGCAGTATTTT
TRBV4-3	TRBJ2-1	many	TRBD1	CASSLSILFRDRGNEQFF	TGCGCCAGCAGTCTTTCGATTTTATTCCGGGACAGGGGAAATGAGCAGTTCTTC
TRBV18	TRBJ1-4	once	NA	CASSMAEERLFF	TGTGCCAGCTCAATGGCGGAGGAGCGACTGTTTTTT
TRBV27	TRBJ1-5	NA	TRBD1	CASSFLATGTALNQPQHF	TGTGCCAGCAGTTTCCTGGCGACCGGGACAGCACTTAATCAGCCCCAGCATTTT
TRBV5-1	TRBJ2-4	NA	NA	CASSLVSAKNIQYF	TGCGCCAGCAGCTTGGTCTCCGCCAAAAACATTCAGTACTTC
TRBV27	TRBJ2-6	NA	NA	CASSSRSGANVLTF	TGTGCCAGCAGTTCCCGCTCTGGGGCCAACGTCCTGACTTTC
TRBV11-2	TRBJ2-7	NA	NA	CASSLFRAGWSYEQYF	TGTGCCAGCAGCTTGTTTCGCGCGGGGTGGTCCTACGAGCAGTACTTC
TRBV18	TRBJ1-1	NA	NA	CASGAWTTSEAFF	TGTGCCAGTGGGGCCTGGACAACCTCTGAAGCTTTCTTT
TRBV7-3	TRBJ2-5	NA	NA	CASSLGVGETQYF	TGTGCCAGCAGCTTAGGGGTTGGGGAGACCCAGTACTTC